The 27 T cell receptor beta chains presented below share a single source sample, sequenced in a study of T cells after yellow fever vaccination. TCRdb re-derived calls from the 5' RACE reads in MiXCR, one entry per CDR3 protein. The sample yields some 320,000 distinct CDR3 sequences, approximately 4% seen once. The sequencing used PBMCs, collected 15 days after the yellow fever booster vaccination. The receptors were gathered from a young man who received the YFV17D yellow fever vaccine.

This clonotype was seen ten or more times. This rearrangement joins TRBV27 to TRBJ2-3; 7 bases map to TRBD1. J was trimmed by 8 bases and V by 3 bases; bases with no gene match: 11. Germline-derived CDR1 and CDR2 are MNHEY and SMNVEV (reference sequence). CDR3 size: 15 residues. CDR3 nucleotides: TGTGCCAGCAGTTTGTCGGCAGGGGGAGTCGGTACGCAGTATTTT. This sequence encodes CASSLSAGGVGTQYF.

Written as DNA, the CDR3 is TGTGCCAGCAGCGTAGACGGGGGGGTCTCCTACAATGAGCAGTTCTTC. Encoded protein: CASSVDGGVSYNEQFF. V and J are TRBV9 and TRBJ2-1, with 8 bases that match TRBD2. With 0 bases clipped from V and 0 bases from J, the junction kept 2 bases outside the gene matches. CDR3 length equals 16 residues. Germline assignment: CDR1 SGDLS and CDR2 YYNGEE.

The CDR3 sequence: CASSWTSGGYGETQYF. The CDR3 coding sequence is TGTGCCAGCAGCTGGACTAGCGGGGGGTACGGAGAGACCCAGTACTTC. The rearrangement links TRBV11-1 to TRBJ2-5; 14 nucleotides match TRBD2. This CDR3 is built from 16 residues. CDR1 is SGHAT and CDR2 is FQDESV in the germline V gene (reference sequence). Trimming took 4 bases from V and 4 from J; bases not matched to a gene: 5.

This clonotype showed up many times. One end of the junction does not line up with germline, which may come from a read error. The chain uses TRBV5-1 and TRBJ2-5; D remains unclear. This CDR3 contains 12 residues. Germline CDR1 SGHRS, CDR2 YFSETQ. CDR3 amino acids: CASSSYQETQYF. As DNA, the CDR3 is TGTGCCAGCAGCTCGTACCAAGAGACCCAGTACTTC.

The rearrangement joins TRBV19 to TRBJ2-1, with 11 bases lining up with TRBD2. Germline assignment: CDR1 LNHDA and CDR2 SQIVND (reference sequence). CDR3 length: 15 amino acids. V shed 0 bases and J 9 bases; nucleotides not matched to a gene: 4. The CDR3 loop is CASSIDSGGASEQFF. In DNA, the CDR3 is TGTGCCAGTAGTATAGATAGCGGGGGGGCGAGTGAGCAGTTCTTC.

There are a few counts of this clonotype. V usage is TRBV7-9 and J usage is TRBJ1-3, with D unresolved. CDR3 length: 15 residues. CDR1 SEHNR and CDR2 FQNEAQ come from the germline V gene (reference sequence). The ends were cut back, 5 bases at V and 6 bases at J, with 17 bases in the middle. Here the CDR3 reads CASSTGPGFVNTIYF. The CDR3 region has the DNA TGTGCCAGCAGCACCGGACCGGGCTTTGTAAACACCATATATTTT.

This clonotype was observed a handful of times. The gene calls are TRBV25-1 and TRBJ1-6; no firm D call. V lost 2 bases and J 8 bases, leaving 13 bases between the germline ends. In germline, CDR1 is MGHDK, CDR2 SYGVNS. This CDR3 is 15 amino acids long. The CDR3 DNA is TGTGCCAGCAGTGAAACCGCCGATCATTATTCACCCCTCCACTTT. It is translated as CASSETADHYSPLHF.

This clonotype was counted ten times or more. The genes are TRBV20-1 and TRBJ1-2; D may be TRBD1 (6 bases). This CDR3 is 12 amino acids long. From germline, CDR1 is DFQATT and CDR2 SNEGSKA (reference sequence). Trimming removed 5 bases from V and 2 bases from J, with 9 bases in between. CDR3 bases: TGCAGTGCTGGAGGGGGGAACTATGGCTACACCTTC. Residues: CSAGGGNYGYTF.

The table lists this clonotype with a few counts. This chain links TRBV6-6 with TRBJ2-7; D unclear. The V gene lost 5 bases and the J gene lost 4 bases, with 6 bases spanning the gap. This CDR3 has 11 amino acids. Germline V CDR1 and CDR2: MNHNY, SVGAGI (reference sequence). CDR3 coding DNA: TGTGCCAGCAGTAATAAATACGAGCAGTACTTC. Its translation: CASSNKYEQYF.

This clonotype has a count of ten or more. The V call is TRBV5-6, the J call TRBJ2-7; D is perhaps TRBD2 (5 bases). The V end was cut by 5 bases, the J end by 6 bases, with 24 bases between. Germline-derived CDR1 and CDR2 are SGHDT and YYEEEE. This CDR3 has 16 residues. In nucleotides, the CDR3 is TGTGCCAGCAGTCATGTCCCGGGATCCGGTGGGTCCGAGCAGTACTTC. Amino acid sequence: CASSHVPGSGGSEQYF.

This clonotype showed up just a few times. This chain uses TRBV20-1 with TRBJ2-1; tentatively, D is TRBD2 (5 bases). Germline V gene sequence: CDR1 DFQATT, CDR2 SNEGSKA (reference sequence). The CDR3 has 14 amino acids. Trimming removed 1 base at V and 10 bases at J, with 17 bases between. CDR3 DNA: TGCAGTGCTAGAGTCCCCGGAGGCAGGCCCGAGCAGTTCTTC. Translation gives CSARVPGGRPEQFF.

The chain recombines TRBV12-3 or TRBV12-4 with TRBJ2-3; no definite D call. This CDR3 is 13 amino acids long. V dropped 4 bases and J dropped 1 base, with 6 bases sitting between them. The CDR3 spells CASSWVGTDTQYF. For the CDR3, the DNA is TGTGCCAGCAGTTGGGTGGGCACAGATACGCAGTATTTT.

This clonotype was picked up many times. The chain is built from TRBV27 and TRBJ1-1; D may be TRBD1 (6 bases). Between the trimmed V and J ends, which lost 2 bases and 1 base, there was a span of 14 bases. The CDR3 spans 16 residues. In germline, CDR1 is MNHEY, CDR2 SMNVEV (reference sequence). CDR3 DNA: TGTGCCAGCAGTTTACAGCAGGGGATTCAGAACACTGAAGCTTTCTTT. It codes for CASSLQQGIQNTEAFF.

As DNA, the CDR3 is TGCAGTGCTACAGACAGCGGAACCTACGAGCAGTACGTC. Its protein product is CSATDSGTYEQYV. The chain uses TRBV20-1 and TRBJ2-7; D could derive from TRBD1 or TRBD2 (5 bases each). The CDR3 runs to 13 residues. Trimming removed 4 bases at V and 2 bases at J, with 12 bases between. Per germline, CDR1 DFQATT and CDR2 SNEGSKA (reference sequence).

This clonotype was seen repeatedly, ten times or more. The chain uses TRBV5-5 and TRBJ2-3; the match to TRBD1 covers 8 bases. The V gene's germline CDR1 is SGHKS and CDR2 YYEKEE (reference sequence). Unmatched junction bases numbered 18, after V lost 4 bases and J lost 5 bases. The CDR3 sequence is 18 residues long. CDR3 sequence reads: CASSEGRGRTGFKDTQYF. CDR3 DNA: TGTGCCAGCAGCGAAGGCCGGGGGAGGACAGGGTTTAAAGATACGCAGTATTTT.

This clonotype appeared a few times. The chain uses TRBV10-2 and TRBJ1-5, with D unclear. The V gene's germline CDR1 is WSHSY and CDR2 SAAADI. The CDR3 loop spans 12 amino acids. V lost 4 bases and J 6 bases, leaving 7 bases between the germline ends. CDR3 region: CASSAPGQPQHF. CDR3 nucleotides: TGCGCCAGCAGTGCTCCGGGTCAGCCCCAGCATTTT.

At least ten counts were recorded for this clonotype. The CDR3 coding sequence is TGCGCCAGCAGCCAGACGGGGGAGACCCAGTACTTC. It specifies CASSQTGETQYF. V and J are TRBV4-3 and TRBJ2-5, with D possibly TRBD2 on 5 matching bases. Trimming stripped 3 bases from V and 5 bases from J, with 7 bases between. Per the germline V gene, CDR1 is LGHNA and CDR2 is YSLEER. The CDR3 is made up of 12 amino acids.

V usage is TRBV15 and J usage is TRBJ2-3, with D perhaps TRBD1 (5 bases). The V end lost 5 bases, the J end lost 2 bases, and 11 bases lay between the germline ends. This CDR3 spans 14 amino acids. Germline V CDR1 and CDR2: LNHNV, YYDKDF (reference sequence). The CDR3 region has the DNA TGTGCCACCAGCCAAATAGGGGCCACAGATACGCAGTATTTT. It encodes CATSQIGATDTQYF.

The table lists this clonotype with a few counts. CDR3 sequence: CASTWTGGRTGELFF. The CDR3 region has the DNA TGTGCCAGCACTTGGACAGGGGGTCGAACCGGGGAGCTGTTTTTT. The chain joins TRBV7-2 to TRBJ2-2; 10 positions agree with TRBD1. The CDR3 covers 15 residues. Germline assignment: CDR1 SGHTA and CDR2 FQGNSA. The trim removed 7 bases at V and 5 bases at J, leaving 7 bases unmatched.

The gene calls are TRBV5-1 and TRBJ2-6; 8 bases align to TRBD2. Trimming at V came to 4 bases and at J to 3 bases, leaving 6 bases not matched to a gene. There are 16 residues in the CDR3. Per germline, CDR1 SGHRS and CDR2 YFSETQ. The CDR3 nucleotides are TGCGCCAGCAGCCCCGGGGGGGTTGATGGGGCCAACGTCCTGACTTTC. This gives the protein CASSPGGVDGANVLTF.

Many counts were recorded for this clonotype. The V and J genes are TRBV7-2 and TRBJ2-1; 8 bases match TRBD2. Germline CDR1 SGHTA, CDR2 FQGNSA. The ends lost 3 bases at V and 7 bases at J; junction bases unmatched: 8. The CDR3 is 15 amino acids. The CDR3 protein is CASSLTSDPINEQFF. CDR3 nucleotides: TGTGCCAGCAGCTTGACTAGCGACCCCATTAATGAGCAGTTCTTC.

The J gene is TRBJ2-3, the V gene TRBV4-1; no definite D call. This CDR3 spans 17 amino acids. V was shortened by 0 bases and J by 0 bases, with 13 bases between the two germline ends. CDR1 MGHRA and CDR2 YSYEKL come from the germline V gene. The CDR3 sequence: CASSQEGIRLSTDTQYF. The DNA for the CDR3 is TGCGCCAGCAGCCAAGAGGGGATACGACTTAGCACAGATACGCAGTATTTT.

This clonotype was counted ten times or more. The chain joins TRBV3-1 to TRBJ1-5, with D unclear. CDR3 length equals 15 residues. Germline V lookup: CDR1 LGHDT, CDR2 YNNKEL (reference sequence). The ends were cut back, 1 base at V and 4 bases at J, with 11 bases in the middle. The CDR3 protein is CASSQGWAGNQPQHF. The CDR3 coding sequence is TGTGCCAGCAGCCAAGGATGGGCAGGAAATCAGCCCCAGCATTTT.

The rearrangement joins TRBV4-2 to TRBJ2-1; possible D gene TRBD2, 5 bases. The V end lost 0 bases, the J end lost 0 bases, and 9 bases lay between the germline ends. The germline V gene has CDR1 LGHNA and CDR2 YNFKEQ. CDR3 length equals 16 residues. CDR3 bases: TGTGCCAGCAGCCAAGAGGGAGAGAGCTCCTACAATGAGCAGTTCTTC. Encoded protein: CASSQEGESSYNEQFF.

This clonotype was observed at least ten times. The J gene is TRBJ2-3, the V gene TRBV7-9; D perhaps matches TRBD2 (6 bases). CDR3 size: 17 residues. With 4 bases removed from V and 4 bases from J, the gap between germline ends came to 21 bases. Germline CDR1 and CDR2: SEHNR and FQNEAQ (reference sequence). The CDR3, as DNA: TGTGCCAGCAGCTCCGAGGGCCGGGGCTGGGGGGCAGATACGCAGTATTTT. Amino acids: CASSSEGRGWGADTQYF.

The V and J genes are TRBV28 and TRBJ1-6; D uncertain. Trimming left V 6 bases short and J 6 bases short, with 12 bases between. The CDR3 extends over 14 amino acids. Germline-derived CDR1 and CDR2 are MDHEN and SYDVKM. Written as DNA, the CDR3 is TGTGCCAGCAGCCCTCGGGGTTTTAATTCACCCCTCCACTTT. Residues: CASSPRGFNSPLHF.

This rearrangement joins TRBV29-1 to TRBJ2-1, with D possibly being TRBD2 (7 bases). The CDR3 is made up of 13 amino acids. Germline CDR1 and CDR2: SQVTM and ANQGSEA. The CDR3: CMAAGAAGNEQFF. The CDR3 DNA reads TGCATGGCGGCGGGGGCGGCTGGGAATGAGCAGTTCTTC.